This T cell receptor (beta chain) came from a study of human T cells and chemical hapten exposure. Study overall: 2% DPC applied to a roughly 2 cm by roughly 2 cm arm area sensitized donors. Patients had diphenylcyclopropenone applied to the scalp weekly throughout the approximately 22-week study.

V gave up 4 bases and J gave up 6 bases, with 9 bases separating them. Germline CDR1 and CDR2: SGHAT and FQNNGV. This CDR3 comprises 13 residues. This clonotype was seen a few times. What it recognizes is unknown. Study-wide results and caveats: TCRs above 1 in 1000 frequency did not change with DPC sensitization.

TCRdb passed the RACE reads through MiXCR, listing each CDR3 protein once. The sample comprises approximately 340,000 distinct CDR3 sequences, roughly 6.9% of which are singletons, and roughly 7.9% rests with the top ten. Time point indicated: patch test 1, 2 weeks after DPC sensitization. Treatment denoted: therapeutic diphenylcyclopropenone sensitization with weekly scalp DPC. The rearrangement joins TRBV11-2 to TRBJ1-4; weak D call: TRBD1 (5 bases). This sequence was found in a woman in her late teens or twenties with alopecia areata. Some clones in this sample may be carry-over from other donors' samples. The material was whole blood, obtained in connection with sensitization to the hapten diphenylcyclopropenone (DPC). CDR3 in amino acids: CASSSDSYEKLFF. For the CDR3, the DNA is TGTGCCAGCAGCTCAGACAGCTATGAAAAACTGTTTTTT.